The clone carrying this TCR beta chain was recorded at least ten times. The data are from a study of T cells in Graves' hyperthyroidism and ophthalmopathy. The length of the CDR3 is 13 residues. Germline CDR1 reads SEHNR; CDR2 reads FQNEAQ (reference sequence). The germline V and J ends were trimmed by 2 bases and 4 bases, with 8 bases remaining between them. RNA transcripts gave rise to amplified TCR beta CDR3 regions. HTBI primers were the set used in a first-round RT-PCR of the TCR CDR3. TCRdb itself ran the multiplex PCR reads through MiXCR, one entry per CDR3 protein. The sample records 300,000 to 450,000 distinct CDR3 sequences, about 14% being singletons.

The sequenced material came from blood. J is TRBJ1-2 and V is TRBV7-9; no definite D call. This clonotype was sampled from a woman in her thirties with Graves' ophthalmopathy. CDR3 in amino acids: CASSLWQSYGYTF. DNA for the CDR3: TGTGCCAGCAGCTTATGGCAGTCCTATGGCTACACCTTC.